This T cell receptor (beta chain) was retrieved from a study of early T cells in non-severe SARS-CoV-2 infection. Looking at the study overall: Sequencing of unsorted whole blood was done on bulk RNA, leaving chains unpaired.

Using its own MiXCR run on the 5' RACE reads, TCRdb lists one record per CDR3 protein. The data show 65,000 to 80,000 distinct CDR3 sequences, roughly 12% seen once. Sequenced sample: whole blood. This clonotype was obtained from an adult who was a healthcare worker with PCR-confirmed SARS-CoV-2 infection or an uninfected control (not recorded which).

CDR3 in amino acids: CASSLADYLSYEQYF. The CDR3 bases are TGTGCCAGCAGCTTAGCTGACTATCTCTCCTACGAGCAGTACTTC. The V gene is TRBV7-9, the J gene TRBJ2-7; weak D call: TRBD2 (5 bases). This CDR3 spans 15 amino acids. Trimming cost V 0 bases and J 0 bases, with 9 bases left between them. Germline V gene lookup returns CDR1 SEHNR and CDR2 FQNEAQ (reference sequence).